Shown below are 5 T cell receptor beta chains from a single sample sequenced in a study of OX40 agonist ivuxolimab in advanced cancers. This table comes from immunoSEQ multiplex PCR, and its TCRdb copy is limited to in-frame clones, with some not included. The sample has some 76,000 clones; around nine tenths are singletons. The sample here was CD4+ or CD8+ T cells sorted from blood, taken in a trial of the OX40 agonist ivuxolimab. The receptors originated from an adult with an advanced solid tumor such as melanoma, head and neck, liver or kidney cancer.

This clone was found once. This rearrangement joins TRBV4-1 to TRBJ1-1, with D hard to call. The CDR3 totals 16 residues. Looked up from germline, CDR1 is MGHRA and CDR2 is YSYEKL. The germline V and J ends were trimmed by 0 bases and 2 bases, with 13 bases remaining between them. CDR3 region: CASSQDLAWGNTEAFF. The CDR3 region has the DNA TGCGCCAGCAGCCAAGATTTGGCGTGGGGAAACACTGAAGCTTTCTTT.

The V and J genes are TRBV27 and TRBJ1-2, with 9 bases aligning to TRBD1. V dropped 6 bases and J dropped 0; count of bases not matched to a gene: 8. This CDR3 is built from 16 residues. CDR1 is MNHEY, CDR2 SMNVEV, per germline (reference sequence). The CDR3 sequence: CASRPRTGVANYGYTF. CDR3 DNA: TGTGCCAGCAGGCCCCGGACAGGGGTGGCTAACTATGGCTACACCTTC.

The CDR3 spells CASSLDRDRVLEQYF. The CDR3 nucleotides read TGTGCCAGCAGCTTAGATAGGGACAGGGTGCTCGAGCAGTACTTC. The chain is built from TRBV7-2 and TRBJ2-7; 9 positions match TRBD1. V was clipped by 1 base and J by 6 bases; unmatched bases: 7. The CDR3 has 15 residues. Germline V gene sequence: CDR1 SGHTA, CDR2 FQGNSA.

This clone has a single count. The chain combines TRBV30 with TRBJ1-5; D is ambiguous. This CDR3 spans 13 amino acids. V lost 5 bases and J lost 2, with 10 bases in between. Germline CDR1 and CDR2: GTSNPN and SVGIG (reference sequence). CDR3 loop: CAWRPAGNQPQHF. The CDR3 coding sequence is TGTGCCTGGCGGCCAGCGGGCAATCAGCCCCAGCATTTT.

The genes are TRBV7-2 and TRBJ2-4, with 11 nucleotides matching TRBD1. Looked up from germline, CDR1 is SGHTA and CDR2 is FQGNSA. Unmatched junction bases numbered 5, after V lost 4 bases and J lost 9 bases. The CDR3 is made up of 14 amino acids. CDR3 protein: CASSSLGTGGIQYF. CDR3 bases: TGTGCCAGCAGCTCCTTAGGGACAGGGGGCATTCAGTACTTC.